The subject of this entry is one T cell receptor beta chain. Unique molecular identifiers were built into the TCRbeta library. TCRdb used MiXCR to reprocess the PCR reads, holding one entry per CDR3 protein. The sample lists more than 200,000 distinct CDR3 sequences; 20% to 30% were seen once. This sample was included in a study of T-cell reconstitution after alpha-beta-depleted transplantation in children. Germline CDR1 reads LGHNA; CDR2 reads YNFKEQ. J lost 3 bases, V lost 0 bases, and 7 bases had no gene match. The CDR3 has 16 amino acids. The chain joins TRBV4-2 to TRBJ2-7; TRBD2 matches at 8 bases. The material sequenced was PBMCs, taken before TCRalphabeta/CD19-depleted stem cell transplant. The TCR was taken from a girl aged 2-10 years with Fanconi anemia, due to receive a stem cell transplant. The CDR3 coding sequence is TGTGCCAGCAGCCAAGATCCGGTCGGGACTAGCTACGAGCAGTACTTC. Encoded protein: CASSQDPVGTSYEQYF.